The present TCR beta chain was sequenced within a study of shared clonotypes between healthy human individuals. The overall study: For every donor, three CD4 naive, three CD4 memory, two CD8 naive and one CD8 memory plates were used.

Deletions cut 3 bases from V and 6 bases from J, with 9 bases between. Germline loops: CDR1 ENHRY, CDR2 SYGVKD. The length of the CDR3 is 13 residues. Measured with immunoSEQ multiplex PCR; TCRdb has only the in-frame clones, and not every one. This sample has around 2.1 million clones, with almost 96% found just once. This TCR was recovered from a man aged 18 to 29 in good health. Sample: naive CD4+ T cells sorted from blood. Specified subset: CD45RA+ positively selected. The V and J genes are TRBV10-3 and TRBJ1-5; D is possibly TRBD1 (6 bases). CDR3 coding DNA: TGTGCCATCAGTGATCACAGGGTTCAGCCCCAGCATTTT. Translation gives CAISDHRVQPQHF.